The rows below give T cell receptor beta chains drawn from one sample of a study of blood T cell repertoires in COVID-19. TCRdb's table, derived via immunoSEQ multiplex PCR, lists solely in-frame clones and lacks some. The sample yields 150,000 to 200,000 clones, about 86% seen once. The sample was peripheral blood. The receptors here all came from a woman aged 70 to 79 with COVID-19, enrolled during active disease. The conserved cysteine and the conserved F or W are not part of the CDR3 here.

v_call: TRBV15; j_call: TRBJ1-5; cdr3_length: 12; cdr3_aa: ATSRTGWNQPQH
v_call: TRBV9; j_call: TRBJ1-1; cdr3_length: 12; cdr3_aa: ASSVLGENTEAF
v_call: TRBV24-1; j_call: TRBJ2-3; cdr3_length: 13; cdr3_aa: ATSEGQASFNTQY
v_call: TRBV4-2; j_call: TRBJ1-5; cdr3_length: 13; cdr3_aa: ASSQEQGYNQPQH
v_call: TRBV30; j_call: TRBJ2-7; cdr3_length: 10; cdr3_aa: AWSNGYYEQY
v_call: TRBV5-1; j_call: TRBJ2-3; cdr3_length: 14; cdr3_aa: ASKGTGDSGTDTQY
v_call: TRBV28; j_call: TRBJ1-1; cdr3_length: 13; cdr3_aa: ASSLLTGMNTEAF
v_call: TRBV18; j_call: TRBJ2-7; cdr3_length: 12; cdr3_aa: ASSPDLAGDQQY
v_call: TRBV9; j_call: TRBJ1-2; cdr3_length: 11; cdr3_aa: ASSEGNYDGYT
v_call: TRBV6-5; j_call: TRBJ2-7; cdr3_length: 13; cdr3_aa: ASSYYGTGAYEQY
v_call: TRBV5-1; j_call: TRBJ2-2; cdr3_length: 13; cdr3_aa: ASTLAGENTGELF
v_call: TRBV23-1; j_call: TRBJ1-5; cdr3_length: 16; cdr3_aa: ASSQPGQGGDSNQPQH
v_call: TRBV28; j_call: TRBJ1-2; cdr3_length: 12; cdr3_aa: ASTSGGLYEGYT
v_call: TRBV19; j_call: TRBJ1-1; cdr3_length: 13; cdr3_aa: ASSVGTGGNTEAF
v_call: TRBV4-3; j_call: TRBJ2-2; cdr3_length: 15; cdr3_aa: ASSQDQLAGGTGELF
v_call: TRBV27; j_call: TRBJ1-6; cdr3_length: 13; cdr3_aa: ASSLDSAYNSPLH
v_call: TRBV27; j_call: TRBJ2-4; cdr3_length: 17; cdr3_aa: ASSPSGLAGVTAKNIQY
v_call: TRBV27; j_call: TRBJ1-1; cdr3_length: 14; cdr3_aa: ASSFRTGFMNTEAF
v_call: TRBV19; j_call: TRBJ2-1; cdr3_length: 10; cdr3_aa: ATSGTFNEQF
v_call: TRBV18; j_call: TRBJ2-7; cdr3_length: 12; cdr3_aa: ASSPPGPSYEQY
v_call: TRBV12-2; j_call: TRBJ2-2; cdr3_length: 10; cdr3_aa: ASYGDSGELF
v_call: TRBV28; j_call: TRBJ1-2; cdr3_length: 9; cdr3_aa: ASSSNTGPT
v_call: TRBV12-3/TRBV12-4; j_call: TRBJ2-5; cdr3_length: 11; cdr3_aa: ASQRDNQETQY
v_call: TRBV7-9; j_call: TRBJ2-7; cdr3_length: 11; cdr3_aa: ASSQTEVFEQY
v_call: TRBV27; j_call: TRBJ2-7; cdr3_length: 11; cdr3_aa: ASLGGTPYEQY
v_call: TRBV29-1; j_call: TRBJ2-7; cdr3_length: 11; cdr3_aa: SVEGQGGHEQY
v_call: TRBV7-9; j_call: TRBJ2-5; cdr3_length: 13; cdr3_aa: ASSREAGGVETQY
v_call: TRBV7-2; j_call: TRBJ2-3; cdr3_length: 13; cdr3_aa: ASSFRRRGTDTQY
v_call: TRBV2; j_call: TRBJ1-1; cdr3_length: 12; cdr3_aa: ASSEWDRRSEAF
v_call: TRBV28; j_call: TRBJ1-5; cdr3_length: 12; cdr3_aa: ASSLSDRGRPQH
v_call: TRBV28; j_call: TRBJ1-1; cdr3_length: 12; cdr3_aa: ASRATGPRGEAF
v_call: TRBV12-3/TRBV12-4; j_call: TRBJ2-7; cdr3_length: 10; cdr3_aa: ASSLASVEQY
v_call: TRBV3-1/TRBV3-2; j_call: TRBJ1-5; cdr3_length: 13; cdr3_aa: ASSPRQGVGQPQH
v_call: TRBV5-5; j_call: TRBJ1-5; cdr3_length: 13; cdr3_aa: ASSLRGQFNQPQH
v_call: TRBV30; j_call: TRBJ1-2; cdr3_length: 9; cdr3_aa: AWRFSYGYT
v_call: TRBV7-9; j_call: TRBJ1-5; cdr3_length: 12; cdr3_aa: ASSLGQGWQPQH
v_call: TRBV14; j_call: TRBJ1-3; cdr3_length: 13; cdr3_aa: ASSQTVLSGNTIY
v_call: TRBV24-1; j_call: TRBJ2-2; cdr3_length: 12; cdr3_aa: ATSDETTTGELF
v_call: TRBV2; j_call: TRBJ2-1; cdr3_length: 12; cdr3_aa: ASSEIFSYNEQF
v_call: TRBV7-9; j_call: TRBJ2-5; cdr3_length: 12; cdr3_aa: ASSRDPSVETQY
v_call: TRBV5-1; j_call: TRBJ1-1; cdr3_length: 11; cdr3_aa: ASSMTGHTEAF
v_call: TRBV12-3/TRBV12-4; j_call: TRBJ2-7; cdr3_length: 9; cdr3_aa: ASRSSGKQY
v_call: TRBV6-6; j_call: TRBJ2-7; cdr3_length: 13; cdr3_aa: ASSPLRGRAAEQY
v_call: TRBV20-1; j_call: TRBJ2-7; cdr3_length: 10; cdr3_aa: SASVAVYEQY
v_call: TRBV2; j_call: TRBJ2-2; cdr3_length: 13; cdr3_aa: ASSGQGADTGELF